This TCR beta chain was captured in a study of identical twins (dated by TCRdb to the mid-2010s). For the study in its entirety: TCR alpha and beta repertoires from monozygotic twins, unrelated adults of various ages and cord blood were deep-sequenced to test whether fetal clonotypes persist. To rule out contamination, replicate twin experiments were performed at different times with different library preparation protocols.

From cysteine to phenylalanine, the CDR3 is 14 amino acids long. Just CDR3 DNA is preserved here, 42 bases in frame from base 1. After removal of 8 bases from V and 4 bases from J, the junction retains 8 bases not matched to a gene. From a lookup of the germline V gene, CDR1 and CDR2 are MGHRA and YSYEKL. For this clonotype: Its cognate antigen has yet to be identified. Base qualities are not recorded, but no much larger clone differs from it by a single base.

Only healthy Caucasian donors were included. The study also sequenced three unrelated non-twin adults: a male aged 18 to 29, a male aged 50 to 59 and a female aged 50 to 59. Miltenyi CD45RO+ enrichment and human naive T-cell isolation kits were used to isolate memory (CD45RO+) and naive T cells from PBMC. Study-level results and caveats: In monozygotic twins, out-of-frame TCR alpha sharing was systematically underestimated by recombination models, although the models agreed with sharing between unrelated individuals. A weaker excess of twin sharing was found in beta out-of-frame sequences because the signal-to-noise ratio was lowered by fewer shared sequences. Invariant T cells such as MAIT and iNKT could partly confound zero-insertion analyses, although diverse VJ usage argued against such confounding for most clonotypes. Because the same donors could not be followed over many years, the conclusions depended on cross-sectional statistical analysis. Abundant cord blood beta clonotypes had fewer insertions, young adult naive repertoires showed a similar but weaker trend, and memory repertoires showed no such trend. Compared with coincidental sharing between unrelated individuals, an excess of low generation-probability sequences was observed among out-of-frame TCR alpha sequences shared between twins.

Library creation used 5' RACE. The listed sequencing device is Illumina HiSeq 2000. A universal primer binding site was introduced by template switching, and a unique molecular identifier was present in the final cDNA, enabling accurate counting of TCR cDNA molecules. Specific primers in the conserved constant-segment region were used to synthesize first-strand cDNA for TCR alpha and beta chains. To control for contamination, each cDNA library was double barcoded with a SMART-Mk sample barcode plus Illumina barcodes. TruSeq adapter sequences and Illumina sample barcodes were added in two successive PCR steps. The TCR alpha and beta cDNA libraries were sequenced on the Illumina HiSeq platform using custom primers. In the paper's pipeline: MiGEC was used to process raw reads and extract unique molecular identifiers, and MiXCR was used to find CDR3 positions. Recombination models were inferred per individual with the repgenHMM and IGoR tools using an EM algorithm. Shared clonotypes were analyzed with the tcR package in R, and sharing was normalized by the product of cloneset sizes. To study raw recombination without the effects of thymic and clonal selection, out-of-frame nonproductive sequences were analyzed. The public sequencing data were trimmed at Q25 with fastp and processed into clonotypes with MiXCR by TCRdb, which kept only in-frame beta chains. CDR3 protein duplicates are merged, each entry listing the most common genes and DNA. The V and J calls shown here were made by TCRdb, not taken from the authors' results. This sample comprises more than 350,000 distinct CDR3 sequences, 9% to 10% of them detected only once. The top ten clonotypes cover roughly 9% of the sample.

The sample consisted of naive T cells sorted from blood. Sample cell subset or site, as interpreted from the label and publication: cells isolated with a human naive T-cell isolation kit. The source is a woman in her 50s in good health. Recombination joined TRBV4-1 with TRBJ2-5; 9 bases in the junction line up with TRBD2. For the CDR3, the sequence is CASGPNSGGETQYF. The bases are TGCGCCAGCGGTCCCAATAGCGGGGGAGAGACCCAGTACTTC.